The 19 T cell receptor beta chains listed next were all sequenced from one sample in a study of T-cell memory formation after mild COVID-19. TCRdb called the 5' RACE reads again in MiXCR, with one record for every CDR3 protein. The sample includes over 120,000 distinct CDR3 sequences, 15% to 20% of them seen just once. The source material was PBMCs or a T cell subset sorted from them (not recorded which). The receptors were gathered from an adult woman who had mild COVID-19 (a few samples of this study predate the infection). Cell type and time point are not known.

This clonotype was detected a few times. CDR3 coding DNA: TGTGCCAGCAGCGTCTATAGCGGGGAATACAATGAGCAGTTCTTC. As protein: CASSVYSGEYNEQFF. V and J are TRBV3-1 and TRBJ2-1; the match to TRBD2 covers 8 bases. Germline V CDR1 and CDR2: LGHDT, YNNKEL (reference sequence). The V segment lost 5 bases and the J segment 4 bases; nucleotides outside the gene matches: 7. The CDR3 covers 15 residues.

This clonotype was picked up a small number of times. The V and J genes are TRBV6-1 and TRBJ2-1; D tentatively reads TRBD1 or TRBD2 (5 bases each). Trimming shortened V by 3 bases and J by 8 bases, and 17 bases separated the two germline ends. The germline V gene has CDR1 MNHNS and CDR2 SASEGT. The CDR3 spans 15 residues. The CDR3 protein is CASSDPGPGSHEQFF. In nucleotides, the CDR3 is TGTGCCAGCAGTGACCCGGGACCAGGCTCCCATGAGCAGTTCTTC.

CDR3 region: CSARESLGVYEQYF. The CDR3 coding sequence is TGCAGTGCTAGGGAATCATTGGGGGTATACGAGCAGTACTTC. The chain employs TRBV20-1 and TRBJ2-7, with D perhaps matching TRBD1 or TRBD2 (5 bases each). There are 14 residues in the CDR3. Germline assignment: CDR1 DFQATT and CDR2 SNEGSKA (reference sequence). V lost 3 bases and J lost 4, with 16 bases in between.

The V and J genes are TRBV10-3 and TRBJ1-5, with D uncertain. The germline CDR1 and CDR2 sequences are ENHRY and SYGVKD. The CDR3 extends over 14 amino acids. V lost 5 bases, J lost 7 bases, and 15 bases lay in between. The CDR3 region is CAISRREAGQPQHF. The DNA for the CDR3 is TGTGCCATCAGTAGGAGGGAGGCCGGGCAGCCCCAGCATTTT.

There are many counts of this clonotype. This chain connects TRBV5-5 to TRBJ2-1; D could derive from TRBD1 or TRBD2 (5 bases each). The CDR3 consists of 15 residues. Between the trimmed V and J ends, which lost 4 bases and 6 bases, there was a span of 17 bases. CDR1 is SGHKS, CDR2 YYEKEE, per germline (reference sequence). This CDR3 is CASSPQGVQGNEQFF. The CDR3 DNA reads as TGTGCCAGCAGCCCTCAGGGAGTCCAGGGCAATGAGCAGTTCTTC.

This clonotype was detected only once. A much larger clone differs from this one at a single base, so this may be a read error. This chain joins TRBV6-1 and TRBJ2-5; D unclear. V lost 6 bases to trimming and J lost 5 bases, with 4 bases between them. The germline V gene has CDR1 MNHNS and CDR2 SASEGT. The CDR3 spans 10 residues. The CDR3 nucleotides are TGTGCCAGCAGGTGGGAGACCCAGTACTTC. As protein: CASRWETQYF.

The J gene is TRBJ2-7, the V gene TRBV12-3 or TRBV12-4, with D possibly TRBD2 on 6 matching bases. The V end lost 3 bases, the J end lost 3 bases, and 12 bases lay between the germline ends. CDR3 length: 14 amino acids. CDR3 nucleotide sequence: TGTGCCAGCAGTTTTTTCGGGAGCCACTACGAGCAGTACTTC. This gives the protein CASSFFGSHYEQYF.

The chain's CDR3 is CASSLLSGGRDTQYF. The CDR3 nucleotides are TGTGCCAGCAGTTTATTATCGGGAGGGCGAGATACGCAGTATTTT. This chain connects TRBV27 to TRBJ2-3, with 8 bases aligning to TRBD2. This CDR3 is built from 15 residues. Losses at the gene ends were 1 base for V and 5 bases for J; bases not matched to a gene: 5. The germline CDR1 and CDR2 sequences are MNHEY and SMNVEV (reference sequence).

In the case of this clonotype: The junction differs from germline at one of its ends, possibly a read error. This sequence joins TRBV5-1 and TRBJ2-7; no definite D call. The CDR3 has 14 residues. Germline V gene lookup returns CDR1 SGHRS and CDR2 YFSETQ. The CDR3 region is CASSLESGPYEQSF. The CDR3 DNA is TGCGCCAGCAGCTTGGAGTCAGGACCCTACGAGCAGTCCTTC.

The gene calls are TRBV7-9 and TRBJ2-3, with 9 positions matching TRBD2. The CDR3 covers 18 residues. In germline, CDR1 is SEHNR, CDR2 FQNEAQ (reference sequence). V lost 5 bases, J lost 2 bases, and 14 bases stayed unmatched. CDR3 sequence reads: CASSLGQKTSGSTDTQYF. DNA for the CDR3: TGTGCCAGCAGCCTGGGACAGAAGACTAGCGGATCCACAGATACGCAGTATTTT. The full variable domain, its missing parts supplied by reference TRBV7-9 and TRBJ2-3, is DTGVSQNPRHKITKRGQNVTFRCDPISEHNRLYWYRQTLGQGPEFLTYFQNEAQLEKSRLLSDRFSAERPKGSFSTLEIQRTEQGDSAMYLCASSLGQKTSGSTDTQYFGPGTRLTVL.

This clonotype was observed a handful of times. This chain connects TRBV9 to TRBJ1-3; D might be TRBD1 (6 bases). Trimming removed 3 bases from V and 0 bases from J, with 10 bases in between. Germline CDR1 is SGDLS and CDR2 is YYNGEE. The CDR3 contains 15 residues. CDR3 sequence: CASSASGASGNTIYF. CDR3 DNA sequence: TGTGCCAGCAGCGCGTCAGGGGCCTCTGGAAACACCATATATTTT.

Many counts were recorded for this clonotype. J is TRBJ1-1 and V is TRBV7-2; 8 bases align to TRBD1. The CDR3 consists of 13 residues. Germline V gene sequence: CDR1 SGHTA, CDR2 FQGNSA. Trimming cost V 5 bases and J 5 bases; bases outside gene matches: 4. CDR3 DNA sequence: TGTGCCAGCAGCCCAGGGGGCGCGACTGAAGCTTTCTTT. Its protein product is CASSPGGATEAFF.

This clonotype was observed a handful of times. V is TRBV4-1 and J is TRBJ1-4; D not certain. Germline V CDR1 and CDR2: MGHRA, YSYEKL. Trimming shortened V by 4 bases and J by 0 bases, and 9 bases separated the two germline ends. The CDR3 contains 15 residues. As DNA, the CDR3 is TGCGCCAGCAGCCGATCCAAGGCAACTAATGAAAAACTGTTTTTT. Its translation: CASSRSKATNEKLFF.

This sequence joins TRBV7-2 and TRBJ1-1, with unresolved D. Germline V lookup: CDR1 SGHTA, CDR2 FQGNSA. CDR3 length: 19 amino acids. V lost 4 bases to trimming and J lost 3 bases, with 27 bases between them. In DNA form, the CDR3 reads TGTGCCAGCAGCTCTAGTGGGAGGGTAATAAATGAGGGAGACACTGAAGCTTTCTTT. Amino acid sequence: CASSSSGRVINEGDTEAFF.

This chain connects TRBV15 to TRBJ1-1; D unclear. Trimming stripped 3 bases from V and 2 bases from J, with 10 bases between. Germline V lookup: CDR1 LNHNV, CDR2 YYDKDF (reference sequence). This CDR3 comprises 14 residues. The CDR3 coding sequence is TGTGCCACCAGCAGTCGACGGACCAACACTGAAGCTTTCTTT. It specifies CATSSRRTNTEAFF.

This clonotype was seen only once. The chain combines TRBV7-3 with TRBJ1-4; the match to TRBD1 covers 10 bases. With 1 base clipped from V and 0 bases from J, the junction kept 8 bases outside the gene matches. The CDR3 spans 19 residues. The germline gives CDR1 SGHTA, CDR2 FQGTGA. CDR3 residues: CASSLKTGTGASTNEKLFF. The CDR3 DNA reads as TGTGCCAGCAGCTTAAAAACCGGGACAGGGGCTTCAACTAATGAAAAACTGTTTTTT.

The rearrangement links TRBV12-3 or TRBV12-4 to TRBJ2-7; D might be TRBD2 (6 bases). The V gene lost 6 bases and the J gene lost 6 bases, with 21 bases spanning the gap. This CDR3 is built from 15 residues. This CDR3 is CASRHDGRSSSEQYF. As DNA, the CDR3 is TGTGCCAGCAGGCATGACGGGAGAAGTTCGTCCGAGCAGTACTTC.

This clonotype was seen ten or more times. The chain employs TRBV28 and TRBJ2-3; possibly TRBD2 for D (6 bases). The CDR3 has 15 amino acids. V was pared by 1 base and J by 6 bases, with 14 bases between. CDR1 is MDHEN, CDR2 SYDVKM, per germline. The CDR3 coding sequence is TGTGCCAGCAGTTTATATCGGGGGTCATCCGATACGCAGTATTTT. As protein: CASSLYRGSSDTQYF.

This clonotype was found many times. The V gene is TRBV21-1, the J gene TRBJ2-1; TRBD2 is the table's D call and was not checked against the DNA. TRBV21-1 corresponds to a pseudogene. The CDR3 is 16 amino acids. CDR3 protein: CASSPTSGSSYNEQFF. DNA of the CDR3: TGTGCCAGCAGCCCCACTAGCGGGAGCTCCTACAATGAGCAGTTCTTC.